The 2 T cell receptor beta chains below all came from one sample that was sequenced in a study of CD8 T cells in Susac syndrome. RNA in amounts of 0.5 to 1 ug was reverse transcribed with random hexamers. TCRdb analysed the immunoSEQ multiplex PCR reads with MiXCR anew, one entry per CDR3 protein. The table includes 150,000 to 200,000 distinct CDR3 sequences, 90% to 95% detected once. Material: CD4+ T cells from PBMCs. Receptor source: a human donor in good health.

This chain connects TRBV24-1 to TRBJ1-5; D remains ambiguous. Germline V gives CDR1 KGHDR, CDR2 SFDVKD. The CDR3 spans 12 residues. The V end was cut by 3 bases, the J end by 3 bases, with 2 bases between. Here the CDR3 DNA reads TGTGCCACCAGTGATACCAATCAGCCCCAGCATTTT. It specifies CATSDTNQPQHF.

The J gene is TRBJ2-3, the V gene TRBV6-5; TRBD2 aligns across 10 bases. This CDR3 region has 20 residues. Unmatched junction bases numbered 17, after V lost 1 base and J lost 4 bases. CDR1 is MNHEY, CDR2 SVGAGI, per germline. CDR3 in amino acids: CASSYLTTSGDRLGADTQYF. The CDR3 nucleotides are TGTGCCAGCAGTTACTTAACCACTAGCGGGGACAGGTTAGGGGCAGATACGCAGTATTTT.